The 21 T cell receptor beta chains given below trace back to one sample, sequenced in a study of T-cell reconstitution after alpha-beta-depleted transplantation in children (dated by TCRdb to the mid-2010s). Libraries were built with PCR. Sequencing took place on an Illumina HiSeq 2500. TCR libraries were prepared with molecular barcoding, using unique molecular identifiers to normalize TCRbeta repertoire quantification. TCRdb reworked the public reads: Q25 trimming with fastp, MiXCR clone assembly, productive beta chains retained. Merged by CDR3 protein, the rows form single entries marked with the most common genes and DNA. For this sample the table gives about 400,000 distinct CDR3 sequences, of which 15% to 20% were detected only once. In total, the top ten clones hold approximately 28% of the sample. The sample's treatment or condition label, in plain terms: allogeneic hematopoietic cell transplantation with graft depleted of TCRalphabeta T cells and CD19 B cells.

The sample was PBMCs, mostly from graft donor cells, taken 360 days after TCRalphabeta/CD19-depleted stem cell transplant. Receptor source: a boy in the first two years of life who had a stem cell transplant for Wiskott-Aldrich syndrome, so the T cells may come from the graft donor.

This chain uses TRBV29-1 with TRBJ2-1; TRBD2 agrees at 11 bases. Germline V gives CDR1 SQVTM, CDR2 ANQGSEA. Trimming took 4 bases from V and 7 from J; bases not matched to a gene: 6. This CDR3 contains 14 residues. CDR3 loop: CSVAVAGGGNEQFF. The CDR3 bases are TGCAGCGTTGCCGTAGCGGGAGGGGGGAATGAGCAGTTCTTC.

The CDR3 reads CASSSPIPGETQYF. In DNA, the CDR3 is TGTGCCAGCAGCTCCCCTATCCCTGGGGAGACCCAGTACTTC. The chain employs TRBV28 and TRBJ2-5; D uncertain. CDR1 is MDHEN, CDR2 SYDVKM, per germline. The CDR3 length is 14 residues. Trimming left V 6 bases short and J 5 bases short, with 16 bases between.

The chain uses TRBV7-9 and TRBJ1-1; TRBD1 might be the D (6 bases). V was clipped by 5 bases and J by 5 bases, with 15 bases between them. Germline CDR1 and CDR2: SEHNR and FQNEAQ (reference sequence). This CDR3 is built from 14 residues. DNA of the CDR3: TGTGCCAGCAGCAACAACAGGGAAGAGACTGAAGCTTTCTTT. It encodes CASSNNREETEAFF.

This chain connects TRBV18 to TRBJ1-3; D gene ambiguous. The CDR3 is made up of 14 amino acids. Per germline, CDR1 KGHSH and CDR2 LQKENI. Trimming pared 5 bases from V and 1 base from J, leaving 9 bases between. The CDR3: CASSEALSGNTIYF. The CDR3 DNA follows: TGTGCCAGCTCAGAGGCCCTATCTGGAAACACCATATATTTT. Filled out from reference TRBV18 and TRBJ1-3, the complete variable domain reads NAGVMQNPRHLVRRRGQEARLRCSPMKGHSHVYWYRQLPEEGLKFMVYLQKENIIDESGMPKERFSAEFPKEGPSILRIQQVVRGDSAAYFCASSEALSGNTIYFGEGSWLTVV.

The chain links TRBV6-5 to TRBJ1-1, with D possibly being TRBD1 (5 bases). V dropped 3 bases and J dropped 1 base, with 12 bases sitting between them. The CDR3 totals 15 residues. Germline V CDR1 and CDR2: MNHEY, SVGAGI. This chain's CDR3 is CASSYAITGNTEAFF. In DNA, the CDR3 is TGTGCCAGCAGTTATGCCATAACAGGGAACACTGAAGCTTTCTTT.

This clonotype was detected many times. This chain connects TRBV7-9 to TRBJ2-1, with D tentatively TRBD2 (5 bases). Between the trimmed V and J ends, which lost 4 bases and 6 bases, there was a span of 13 bases. CDR1 SEHNR and CDR2 FQNEAQ come from the germline V gene (reference sequence). The CDR3 totals 14 residues. The CDR3, as DNA: TGTGCCAGCAGCTCTACTCGGGGTAGCAATGAGCAGTTCTTC. It yields the protein CASSSTRGSNEQFF.

This clonotype was detected only a few times. The chain joins TRBV5-1 to TRBJ2-1, with 9 bases lining up with TRBD1. This CDR3 is 15 amino acids long. V gave up 5 bases and J gave up 3 bases; unmatched junction bases: 6. Per germline, CDR1 SGHRS and CDR2 YFSETQ. The CDR3 DNA sequence: TGCGCCAGCAGAAGGGGACAGGGAAACTACAATGAGCAGTTCTTC. Translating gives CASRRGQGNYNEQFF.

This clonotype was picked up a small number of times. The chain has TRBV6-5 and TRBJ1-1, with a tentative D call TRBD1 (6 bases). The V and J ends lost 2 bases and 4 bases respectively, with 20 bases between them. The CDR3 length is 17 residues. CDR1 is MNHEY and CDR2 is SVGAGI in the germline V gene. The CDR3 region has the DNA TGTGCCAGCAGTTACCCCCCCGCCCAGGGGATAGGCACTGAAGCTTTCTTT. It yields the protein CASSYPPAQGIGTEAFF.

In this sample, this clonotype turned up a few times. The CDR3 region is CSASHRGSEKLFF. As DNA, the CDR3 is TGCAGCGCGTCCCACAGGGGGAGTGAAAAACTGTTTTTT. The V and J genes are TRBV29-1 and TRBJ1-4, with 8 bases fitting TRBD1. Germline CDR1 reads SQVTM; CDR2 reads ANQGSEA. The CDR3 loop spans 13 amino acids. V gave up 7 bases and J gave up 7 bases; unmatched junction bases: 8.

V usage is TRBV7-9 and J usage is TRBJ2-2; D remains unclear. The CDR3 consists of 14 residues. V lost 5 bases to trimming and J lost 0 bases, with 7 bases between them. Germline CDR1 SEHNR, CDR2 FQNEAQ (reference sequence). The CDR3 protein is CASSVIPNTGELFF. Here the CDR3 DNA reads TGTGCCAGCAGCGTAATACCGAACACCGGGGAGCTGTTTTTT.

The CDR3: CASSLAGTGRYEQYF. Here the CDR3 DNA reads TGCGCCAGCAGCTTGGCCGGGACAGGGCGCTACGAGCAGTACTTC. The V and J genes are TRBV5-1 and TRBJ2-7; TRBD1 matches 9 bases. Germline loops: CDR1 SGHRS, CDR2 YFSETQ. V was pared by 0 bases and J by 3 bases, with 4 bases of the junction left unmatched. CDR3 length equals 15 residues.

This clonotype was seen more than once but under ten times. The rearrangement joins TRBV10-3 to TRBJ2-3; D remains unclear. V lost 2 bases to trimming and J lost 0 bases, with 6 bases between them. The CDR3 runs to 14 residues. The V gene's germline CDR1 is ENHRY and CDR2 SYGVKD. The CDR3 sequence is CAISETGSTDTQYF. CDR3 DNA: TGTGCCATCAGTGAGACCGGCAGCACAGATACGCAGTATTTT.

The chain uses TRBV24-1 and TRBJ2-1; 10 bases fit TRBD2. Trimming cost V 4 bases and J 3 bases; bases outside gene matches: 5. The CDR3 is 16 residues long. In germline, CDR1 is KGHDR, CDR2 SFDVKD. CDR3 loop: CATSDTGTSVYNEQFF. The CDR3, as DNA: TGTGCCACCAGTGACACCGGGACTAGCGTCTACAATGAGCAGTTCTTC.

This clonotype was counted between two and nine times. The genes are TRBV18 and TRBJ1-2, with D possibly TRBD1 on 5 matching bases. Germline V lookup: CDR1 KGHSH, CDR2 LQKENI. With 0 bases removed from V and 5 bases from J, the gap between germline ends came to 10 bases. This CDR3 is built from 14 residues. The CDR3 DNA reads as TGTGCCAGCTCACCACCGCAGGGTCCGTATGGCTACACCTTC. It codes for CASSPPQGPYGYTF.

The chain carries TRBV28 and TRBJ1-2; unclear D gene. CDR1 is MDHEN, CDR2 SYDVKM, per germline. V gave up 3 bases and J gave up 8 bases, with 7 bases separating them. This CDR3 has 11 amino acids. CDR3 in amino acids: CASSFPRGYTF. The CDR3 DNA sequence: TGTGCCAGCAGTTTCCCTAGGGGCTACACCTTC.

This clonotype has a handful of counts. V gene TRBV25-1 combines with J gene TRBJ2-2; possibly TRBD2 for D (5 bases). The V end was cut by 9 bases, the J end by 3 bases, with 14 bases between. Germline assignment: CDR1 MGHDK and CDR2 SYGVNS. CDR3 length equals 14 residues. The CDR3 nucleotides read TGTGCCAGTTCAAGAGGGTTCGACACCGGGGAGCTGTTTTTT. This translates into CASSRGFDTGELFF. The full variable domain, in which reference TRBV25-1 and TRBJ2-2 provide the parts outside the CDR3, is EADIYQTPRYLVIGTGKKITLECSQTMGHDKMYWYQQDPGMELHLIHYSYGVNSTEKGDLSSESTVSRIRTEHFPLTLESARPSHTSQYLCASSRGFDTGELFFGEGSRLTVL.

This clonotype appeared many times. Written as DNA, the CDR3 is TGTGCCAGCAGCCCCACAGGGGACCCAAAACACAATGAGCAGTTCTTC. Protein: CASSPTGDPKHNEQFF. The rearrangement joins TRBV7-9 to TRBJ2-1, with 7 bases that match TRBD1. Germline V gives CDR1 SEHNR, CDR2 FQNEAQ (reference sequence). Trimming at V came to 5 bases and at J to 5 bases, leaving 12 bases not matched to a gene. The CDR3 is 16 amino acids.

The chain carries TRBV12-3 or TRBV12-4 and TRBJ2-5; 7 bases are shared with TRBD1. The CDR3 is made up of 16 amino acids. The ends lost 3 bases at V and 2 bases at J; junction bases unmatched: 9. CDR3 nucleotide sequence: TGTGCCAGCAGTTTTTCCTGGACAGGCGCACAAGAGACCCAGTACTTC. Protein: CASSFSWTGAQETQYF.

This clonotype came up many times. The chain is built from TRBV5-1 and TRBJ2-1; TRBD1 agrees at 11 bases. The J segment lost 2 bases and the V segment lost 0 bases, leaving 7 bases of the junction unmatched. CDR3 length equals 18 residues. The germline V gene has CDR1 SGHRS and CDR2 YFSETQ. DNA for the CDR3: TGCGCCAGCAGCTTGGTTATGCCGGGACAGGGGGCCTACAATGAGCAGTTCTTC. Its protein product is CASSLVMPGQGAYNEQFF.

This clonotype has just a few counts. V and J are TRBV4-1 and TRBJ1-5; D gene unclear. This CDR3 is 14 amino acids long. Trimming pared 2 bases from V and 5 bases from J, leaving 10 bases between. Germline V gene data show CDR1 as MGHRA and CDR2 as YSYEKL. The CDR3 DNA sequence: TGCGCCAGCAGCCAAAAAAAAACAGATCAGCCCCAGCATTTT. This sequence encodes CASSQKKTDQPQHF.

The chain is built from TRBV10-3 and TRBJ2-7, with D perhaps TRBD1 (5 bases). The V end lost 6 bases, the J end lost 4 bases, and 10 bases lay between the germline ends. The CDR3 loop spans 12 amino acids. In germline, CDR1 is ENHRY, CDR2 SYGVKD. For the CDR3, the DNA is TGTGCCATCAGGCTGGACACGTACGAGCAGTACTTC. This codes for CAIRLDTYEQYF.